This T cell receptor beta chain was sequenced during a study of early T cells in non-severe SARS-CoV-2 infection (dated by TCRdb to the early 2020s). Regarding the study in general: Because TCR sequencing was done on bulk RNA from unsorted whole blood, the alpha and beta chains could not be paired. Study-wide conclusions, independent of this receptor: VDJdb matching was skewed toward anti-spike CD8 responses and likely underestimated virus-specific expansions by missing private and CD4 specificities.

Receptors were amplified or captured by 5' RACE. The instrument was a NextSeq 500. In the TCR library protocol, unique molecular identifiers were attached to individual cDNA molecules to correct for PCR bias and sequencing error. TCR alpha and beta chains were both sequenced, and the abundances of alpha and beta sequences in each sample were closely correlated with each other. The paper's data handling went like this. Decombinator V4 was used to perform V gene, J gene and CDR3 annotation of TCR sequences. TCRs were defined as expanded if a significant change between any two time points was detected under a Poisson model with p below 0.0001. TCR abundances were normalised to the total number of TCRs sequenced in each sample and reported as counts per million. MAIT TCRs were defined by TRAV1-2 paired with TRAJ12, TRAJ20 or TRAJ33, and iNKT TCRs by TRAV10 paired with TRAJ18. VDJdb, accessed 1 November 2021, was searched for CMV, EBV and SARS-CoV-2 annotated TCRs, excluding TCRs annotated for multiple antigens. TCRdb itself trimmed the public reads at Q25 with fastp, ran MiXCR and retained productive beta chains. Duplicate CDR3 protein sequences are folded into a single record with the most common DNA and genes. TCRdb, not the authors, supplied the V and J calls. The sample table shows about 39,000 distinct CDR3 sequences, and about 4% are seen once. About 3.1% of the sample rests with the top ten.

The CDR3 runs 15 amino acids, cysteine and phenylalanine included. Only the CDR3 DNA is retained, 45 bases long and in frame from the first base. Taken from the germline V gene, the CDR1 and CDR2 loops are SGHTA and FQGNSA. The trim is 4 bases for V and 1 base for J, with a gap of 14 bases between the germline ends. A case-control design nested within a healthcare worker cohort in London, UK, was used, with weekly nasopharyngeal swab PCR tests and blood sampling performed. Healthcare workers were recruited during the week of the UK lockdown, between 23 and 31 March 2020, and followed weekly for up to 16 weeks. In this sample, this clonotype turned up a few times. It has no known antigen specificity. Base qualities are not at hand, and no much larger clone is one base apart.

This clonotype originated in an adult who was a healthcare worker with PCR-confirmed SARS-CoV-2 infection or an uninfected control (not recorded which). Specimen: whole blood. The rearrangement combines TRBV7-2 with TRBJ2-7; TRBD2 could be the D gene, as 6 bases match. CDR3 sequence: CASSSPGTLSYEQYF. The DNA is as follows: TGTGCCAGCAGCTCCCCAGGGACTTTGTCCTACGAGCAGTACTTC.